These T cell receptor beta chains were read from a single sample in a study of blood T cell repertoires in COVID-19. Data came from immunoSEQ multiplex PCR; TCRdb stores just in-frame clones and leaves some out. Here the sample spans over 100,000 clones, around 80% being singletons. The source material was peripheral blood. These receptor sequences come from a woman over 75 with active or convalescent COVID-19. The CDR3 runs from the conserved cysteine through the conserved F or W. Each record gives: clone size, J gene, V gene, D gene, CDR3 DNA, CDR3 protein. D genes are given only for firm matches. Size is stated for part of the rows, as once, few or many counts, or as a class when the clone is expanded.

clone_size: -
j_call: TRBJ1-2
v_call: TRBV6-5
d_call: TRBD1
cdr3_nt: TGTGCCAGAGGGGGCACATTTGGCTACACCTTC
cdr3_aa: CARGGTFGYTF

clone_size: -
j_call: TRBJ2-2
v_call: TRBV5-6
d_call: TRBD2
cdr3_nt: TGTGCCAGCAGCTGGGAGGGACTAGCGGGAGTCGCGGAGCTGTTTTTT
cdr3_aa: CASSWEGLAGVAELFF

clone_size: few
j_call: TRBJ1-5
v_call: TRBV6-5
d_call: -
cdr3_nt: TGTGCCAGCAGGGGGGCAGGGATAAGCAATCAGCCCCAGCATTTT
cdr3_aa: CASRGAGISNQPQHF

clone_size: -
j_call: TRBJ2-1
v_call: TRBV7-2
d_call: TRBD2
cdr3_nt: TGTGCCAGCAGCATCCTTCGGGGCGGGAGGCGCCGTTACAATGAGCAGTTCTTC
cdr3_aa: CASSILRGGRRRYNEQFF

clone_size: -
j_call: TRBJ2-7
v_call: TRBV5-5
d_call: TRBD1
cdr3_nt: TGTGCCAGCAGCCGGGACAGACTCGAGCAGTACTTC
cdr3_aa: CASSRDRLEQYF

clone_size: -
j_call: TRBJ2-1
v_call: TRBV12-3/TRBV12-4
d_call: -
cdr3_nt: TGTGCCAGCAGTTTAGGGAGGGGGCAGTTCTTC
cdr3_aa: CASSLGRGQFF

clone_size: -
j_call: TRBJ1-1
v_call: TRBV3-1/TRBV3-2
d_call: -
cdr3_nt: TGTGCCAGCAGCCGCCGGGCTGAAGCTTTCTTT
cdr3_aa: CASSRRAEAFF

clone_size: -
j_call: TRBJ2-3
v_call: TRBV12-3/TRBV12-4
d_call: -
cdr3_nt: TGTGCCAGCAGTTTTAGTGAGTATACGCAGTATTTT
cdr3_aa: CASSFSEYTQYF

clone_size: once
j_call: TRBJ1-6
v_call: TRBV6-1
d_call: -
cdr3_nt: TGTGCCAGCAGTGGGCTGGGAGGGAGGACTAATTCACCCCTCCACTTT
cdr3_aa: CASSGLGGRTNSPLHF

clone_size: -
j_call: TRBJ2-1
v_call: TRBV2
d_call: TRBD2
cdr3_nt: TGTGCCAGCAGTCCCGCGTGGACTAGCGGGAGGGAGCAGTTCTTC
cdr3_aa: CASSPAWTSGREQFF

clone_size: -
j_call: TRBJ2-1
v_call: TRBV6-1
d_call: -
cdr3_nt: TGTGCCAGCAGTGAAGCGGCAGGCAAGTCCGAGCAGTTCTTC
cdr3_aa: CASSEAAGKSEQFF

clone_size: -
j_call: TRBJ2-7
v_call: TRBV2
d_call: -
cdr3_nt: TGTGCCAGCATGGGACAGACTAGCGAGCAGTACTTC
cdr3_aa: CASMGQTSEQYF

clone_size: -
j_call: TRBJ2-7
v_call: TRBV7-6
d_call: TRBD2
cdr3_nt: TGTGCCAGCTCTACGAGCGGGACTATCTCCTACGAGCAGTACTTC
cdr3_aa: CASSTSGTISYEQYF

clone_size: -
j_call: TRBJ1-3
v_call: TRBV11-2
d_call: -
cdr3_nt: TGTGCCAGCAGCTTATTTGGCGCCAGGGATGGAGGAAACACCATATATTTT
cdr3_aa: CASSLFGARDGGNTIYF

clone_size: -
j_call: TRBJ1-2
v_call: TRBV6-6
d_call: -
cdr3_nt: TGTGCCAGCACCCCTACCAACGGGGGGGTGGTAGGCTACACCTTC
cdr3_aa: CASTPTNGGVVGYTF

clone_size: few
j_call: TRBJ2-7
v_call: TRBV7-2
d_call: TRBD2
cdr3_nt: TGTGCCAGCAGCTTAACTAGCGGGATGCGATACGAGCAGTACTTC
cdr3_aa: CASSLTSGMRYEQYF

clone_size: few
j_call: TRBJ2-7
v_call: TRBV18
d_call: TRBD1
cdr3_nt: TGTGCCAGCTCACCGGCCGGACAGGGGGGAGGGCTAGCCGGCTACGAGCAGTACTTC
cdr3_aa: CASSPAGQGGGLAGYEQYF

clone_size: -
j_call: TRBJ1-2
v_call: TRBV7-2
d_call: -
cdr3_nt: TGTGCCAGCAGCTTAGAACAGGTTGGCTATGGCTACACCTTC
cdr3_aa: CASSLEQVGYGYTF

clone_size: -
j_call: TRBJ1-2
v_call: TRBV11-2
d_call: TRBD1
cdr3_nt: TGTGCCAGCAGCTTAGACTCGGGACAGGGAGGTGGCTACACCTTC
cdr3_aa: CASSLDSGQGGGYTF

clone_size: once
j_call: TRBJ2-1
v_call: TRBV18
d_call: TRBD2
cdr3_nt: TGTGCCAGCTCACCATTCCGGACTAGCGGGAGGGCCTCTGAAAATGAGCAGTTCTTC
cdr3_aa: CASSPFRTSGRASENEQFF

clone_size: -
j_call: TRBJ2-1
v_call: TRBV21-1
d_call: -
cdr3_nt: TGTGCCAGCAGCACCTGGACAGGCGGGTACAATGAGCAGTTCTTC
cdr3_aa: CASSTWTGGYNEQFF

clone_size: -
j_call: TRBJ2-3
v_call: TRBV5-1
d_call: TRBD2
cdr3_nt: TGCGCCAGCAGCTTGGCCGGGACTAGCGGGGATACGCAGTATTTT
cdr3_aa: CASSLAGTSGDTQYF

clone_size: -
j_call: TRBJ1-2
v_call: TRBV7-9
d_call: -
cdr3_nt: TGTGCCAGCAGCTTCGTTCTAAACTATGGCTACACCTTC
cdr3_aa: CASSFVLNYGYTF

clone_size: -
j_call: TRBJ1-4
v_call: TRBV19
d_call: -
cdr3_nt: TGTGCCAGTAGTATCCCCTCGGGGGGTAATGAAAAACTGTTTTTT
cdr3_aa: CASSIPSGGNEKLFF

clone_size: few
j_call: TRBJ2-1
v_call: TRBV5-1
d_call: TRBD2
cdr3_nt: TGCGCCAGCAGCTTGGCCCCCAGCGGGAGAGGGGGTCTCCAGAATGAGCAGTTCTTC
cdr3_aa: CASSLAPSGRGGLQNEQFF

clone_size: once
j_call: TRBJ1-1
v_call: TRBV5-4
d_call: TRBD1
cdr3_nt: TGTGCCAGCAGCCGACAGGGGCCAAACACTGAAGCTTTCTTT
cdr3_aa: CASSRQGPNTEAFF

clone_size: -
j_call: TRBJ1-2
v_call: TRBV11-1
d_call: TRBD1
cdr3_nt: TGTGCCAGCAGCCCGGGACAGGGGCGCGGCTACACCTTC
cdr3_aa: CASSPGQGRGYTF

clone_size: -
j_call: TRBJ2-1
v_call: TRBV7-7
d_call: -
cdr3_nt: TGTGCTAGCAGCCCCGACTCATATACCTACAATGAGCAGTTCTTC
cdr3_aa: CASSPDSYTYNEQFF

clone_size: -
j_call: TRBJ2-7
v_call: TRBV4-1
d_call: TRBD1
cdr3_nt: TGCGCCAGCAGCCAAGGACAGGGGGAATACGAGCAGTACTTC
cdr3_aa: CASSQGQGEYEQYF

clone_size: -
j_call: TRBJ2-3
v_call: TRBV4-2
d_call: -
cdr3_nt: TGTGCCAGCAGCCAAGACTACCAAACCACAGATACGCAGTATTTT
cdr3_aa: CASSQDYQTTDTQYF

clone_size: -
j_call: TRBJ2-1
v_call: TRBV5-4
d_call: TRBD1
cdr3_nt: TGTGCCAGCAGCTTTCTGAAGGGGACAGGGGGCCTCGATGAGCAGTTCTTC
cdr3_aa: CASSFLKGTGGLDEQFF

clone_size: -
j_call: TRBJ2-7
v_call: TRBV2
d_call: TRBD1
cdr3_nt: TGTGCCAGCAGGCTTACAGGGGCCCCTACCTACGAGCAGTACTTC
cdr3_aa: CASRLTGAPTYEQYF

clone_size: once
j_call: TRBJ2-2
v_call: TRBV7-9
d_call: -
cdr3_nt: TGTGCCAGCAGCTACTCCTGGTCGGAGGACACCGGGGAGCTGTTTTTT
cdr3_aa: CASSYSWSEDTGELFF

clone_size: -
j_call: TRBJ2-5
v_call: TRBV27
d_call: -
cdr3_nt: TGTGCCAGCAGACGTAGAAACAGGAACCAAGAGACCCAGTACTTC
cdr3_aa: CASRRRNRNQETQYF

clone_size: -
j_call: TRBJ1-1
v_call: TRBV3-1/TRBV3-2
d_call: TRBD1
cdr3_nt: TGTGCCAGCAGCCCAGGGGGTAGGTACACTGAAGCTTTCTTT
cdr3_aa: CASSPGGRYTEAFF

clone_size: -
j_call: TRBJ1-4
v_call: TRBV7-9
d_call: TRBD1
cdr3_nt: TGTGCCAGCAGCTCTACAGGGGTTGAGGCTGAAAAACTGTTTTTT
cdr3_aa: CASSSTGVEAEKLFF

clone_size: -
j_call: TRBJ1-6
v_call: TRBV25-1
d_call: -
cdr3_nt: TGTGCCAGCAGTGAATATGGGGGGGCGAGGAATTCACCCCTCCACTTT
cdr3_aa: CASSEYGGARNSPLHF

clone_size: -
j_call: TRBJ2-4
v_call: TRBV7-9
d_call: TRBD2
cdr3_nt: TGTGCCAGCAGCCGGCCGGGACTAGAGGGAAACATTCAGTACTTC
cdr3_aa: CASSRPGLEGNIQYF

clone_size: few
j_call: TRBJ1-6
v_call: TRBV3-1/TRBV3-2
d_call: -
cdr3_nt: TGTGCCAGCAGCCAGGGAGGGGGACGGACACCCCTCCACTTT
cdr3_aa: CASSQGGGRTPLHF

clone_size: -
j_call: TRBJ2-3
v_call: TRBV12-5
d_call: TRBD2
cdr3_nt: TGTGCTAGTGGTTCTAGCGGGAGCACAGATACGCAGTATTTT
cdr3_aa: CASGSSGSTDTQYF

clone_size: -
j_call: TRBJ2-7
v_call: TRBV5-1
d_call: TRBD1
cdr3_nt: TGCGCCAGCAGGGATGGACAGGGCTCGACCTACGAGCAGTACTTC
cdr3_aa: CASRDGQGSTYEQYF

clone_size: once
j_call: TRBJ1-2
v_call: TRBV28
d_call: -
cdr3_nt: TGTGCCAGCAGTTTTCCCCCCCCACAGGCATCCTATGGCTACACCTTC
cdr3_aa: CASSFPPPQASYGYTF

clone_size: -
j_call: TRBJ2-3
v_call: TRBV28
d_call: -
cdr3_nt: TGTGCCAGCAGCGCCGGGTTCACAGATACGCAGTATTTT
cdr3_aa: CASSAGFTDTQYF

clone_size: -
j_call: TRBJ2-7
v_call: TRBV19
d_call: -
cdr3_nt: TGTGCCAGTAGTATGCGACAGGCCTACGAGCAGTACTTC
cdr3_aa: CASSMRQAYEQYF

clone_size: once
j_call: TRBJ1-1
v_call: TRBV30
d_call: -
cdr3_nt: TGTGCCTGGAGCGCGGGGGGGGCTAGCACTGAAGCTTTCTTT
cdr3_aa: CAWSAGGASTEAFF

clone_size: once
j_call: TRBJ2-4
v_call: TRBV5-5
d_call: TRBD2
cdr3_nt: TGTGCCAGCAGCCTCGTAGCGGGAAGGAACATTCAGTACTTC
cdr3_aa: CASSLVAGRNIQYF

clone_size: -
j_call: TRBJ2-1
v_call: TRBV10-1
d_call: TRBD2
cdr3_nt: TGCGCCAGCAGAAGGGCTAGCGGGGATCAGCAGTTCTTC
cdr3_aa: CASRRASGDQQFF

clone_size: -
j_call: TRBJ2-1
v_call: TRBV25-1
d_call: TRBD2
cdr3_nt: TGTGCCAGCGGACTAGCGGGAACCTACAATGAGCAGTTCTTC
cdr3_aa: CASGLAGTYNEQFF

clone_size: -
j_call: TRBJ2-7
v_call: TRBV2
d_call: TRBD1
cdr3_nt: TGTGCCAGCATGGACAGGTCGTTCTCCTACGAGCAGTACTTC
cdr3_aa: CASMDRSFSYEQYF

clone_size: -
j_call: TRBJ2-2
v_call: TRBV6-5
d_call: TRBD1
cdr3_nt: TGTGCCAGCCACCAGGACAGGGGACACGGGGAGCTGTTTTTT
cdr3_aa: CASHQDRGHGELFF

clone_size: once
j_call: TRBJ1-4
v_call: TRBV9
d_call: -
cdr3_nt: TGTGCCAGCAGCGTAGATTGGGGGCGGAGTGAAAAACTGTTTTTT
cdr3_aa: CASSVDWGRSEKLFF

clone_size: -
j_call: TRBJ2-1
v_call: TRBV29-1
d_call: -
cdr3_nt: TGCAGCGTGGAGGTATGGGACAATGAGCAGTTCTTC
cdr3_aa: CSVEVWDNEQFF

clone_size: -
j_call: TRBJ2-7
v_call: TRBV11-2
d_call: TRBD1
cdr3_nt: TGTGCCAGCAGCCGTGACAGGGGGACGTCCTACGAGCAGTACTTC
cdr3_aa: CASSRDRGTSYEQYF

clone_size: -
j_call: TRBJ1-5
v_call: TRBV7-2
d_call: -
cdr3_nt: TGTGCCAGCAGCTTAGCTACAGGAAGCAATCAGCCCCAGCATTTT
cdr3_aa: CASSLATGSNQPQHF

clone_size: -
j_call: TRBJ2-1
v_call: TRBV19
d_call: -
cdr3_nt: TGTGCCAGTAGTAGTGGGGACACAATTTACAATGAGCAGTTCTTC
cdr3_aa: CASSSGDTIYNEQFF

clone_size: medium-sized
j_call: TRBJ2-5
v_call: TRBV27
d_call: TRBD2
cdr3_nt: TGTGCCAGCAGTTGGGCTAGCGGGAGGCCAACCGAGACCCAGTACTTC
cdr3_aa: CASSWASGRPTETQYF